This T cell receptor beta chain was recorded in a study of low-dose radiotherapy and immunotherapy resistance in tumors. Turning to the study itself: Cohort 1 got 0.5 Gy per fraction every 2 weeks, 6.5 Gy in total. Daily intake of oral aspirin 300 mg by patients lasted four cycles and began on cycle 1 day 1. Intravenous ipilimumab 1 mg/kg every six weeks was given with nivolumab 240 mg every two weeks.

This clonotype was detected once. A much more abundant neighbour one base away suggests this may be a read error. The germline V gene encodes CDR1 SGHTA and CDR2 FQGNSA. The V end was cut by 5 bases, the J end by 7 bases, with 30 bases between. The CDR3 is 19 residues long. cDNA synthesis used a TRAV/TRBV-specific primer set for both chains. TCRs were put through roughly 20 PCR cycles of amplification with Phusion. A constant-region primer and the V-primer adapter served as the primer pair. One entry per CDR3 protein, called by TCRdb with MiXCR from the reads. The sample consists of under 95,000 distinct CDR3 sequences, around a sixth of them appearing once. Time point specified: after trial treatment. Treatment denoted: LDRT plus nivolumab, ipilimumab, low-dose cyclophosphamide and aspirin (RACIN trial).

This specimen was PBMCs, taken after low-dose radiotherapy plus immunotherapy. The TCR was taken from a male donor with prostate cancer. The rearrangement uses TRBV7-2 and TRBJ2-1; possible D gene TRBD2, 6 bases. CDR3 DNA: TGTGCCAGCAGCCTTTTAGCGGTAGGGCCGCATTTCCTCAATAATGAGCAGTTCTTC. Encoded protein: CASSLLAVGPHFLNNEQFF.